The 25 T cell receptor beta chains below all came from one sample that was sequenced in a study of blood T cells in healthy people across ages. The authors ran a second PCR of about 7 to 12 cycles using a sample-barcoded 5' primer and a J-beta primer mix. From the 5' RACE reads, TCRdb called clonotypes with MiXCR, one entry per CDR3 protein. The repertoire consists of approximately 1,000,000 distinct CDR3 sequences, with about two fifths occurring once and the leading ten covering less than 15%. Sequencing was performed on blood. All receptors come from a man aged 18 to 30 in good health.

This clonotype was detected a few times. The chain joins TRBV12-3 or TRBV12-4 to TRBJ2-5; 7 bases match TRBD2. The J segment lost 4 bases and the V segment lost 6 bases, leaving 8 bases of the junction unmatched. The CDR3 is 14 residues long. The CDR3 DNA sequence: TGTGCCAGCAGGCCTGGGACTACCACAGAGACCCAGTACTTC. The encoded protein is CASRPGTTTETQYF.

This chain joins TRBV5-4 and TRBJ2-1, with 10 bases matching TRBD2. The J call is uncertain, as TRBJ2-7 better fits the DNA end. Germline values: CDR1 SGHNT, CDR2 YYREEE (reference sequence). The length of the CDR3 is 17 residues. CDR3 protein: CASSLGSSGGSYNEQYF. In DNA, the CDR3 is TGTGCCAGCAGCTTAGGATCTAGCGGGGGATCCTACAATGAGCAGTACTTC.

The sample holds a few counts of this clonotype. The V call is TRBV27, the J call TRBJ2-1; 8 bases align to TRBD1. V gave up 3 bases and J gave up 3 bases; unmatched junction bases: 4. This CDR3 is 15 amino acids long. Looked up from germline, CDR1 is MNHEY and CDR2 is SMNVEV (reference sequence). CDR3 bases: TGTGCCAGCAGTTTTGAGGGACAGGTCTACAATGAGCAGTTCTTC. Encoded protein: CASSFEGQVYNEQFF.

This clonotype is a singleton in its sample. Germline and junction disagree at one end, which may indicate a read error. This CDR3 is CASGFGGGNTEAFF. Written as DNA, the CDR3 is TGTGCCAGCGGCTTCGGAGGGGGGAACACTGAAGCTTTCTTT. The gene calls are TRBV7-9 and TRBJ1-1; the D gene is possibly TRBD1 (6 bases). The CDR3 totals 14 residues. Germline CDR1 reads SEHNR; CDR2 reads FQNEAQ (reference sequence).

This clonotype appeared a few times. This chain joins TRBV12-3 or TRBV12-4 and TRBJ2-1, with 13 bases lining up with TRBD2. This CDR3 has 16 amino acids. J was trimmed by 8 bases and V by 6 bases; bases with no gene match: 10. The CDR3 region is CASSSVLAGGSYEQFF. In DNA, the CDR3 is TGTGCCAGCAGCTCGGTACTAGCGGGGGGGTCCTATGAGCAGTTCTTC.

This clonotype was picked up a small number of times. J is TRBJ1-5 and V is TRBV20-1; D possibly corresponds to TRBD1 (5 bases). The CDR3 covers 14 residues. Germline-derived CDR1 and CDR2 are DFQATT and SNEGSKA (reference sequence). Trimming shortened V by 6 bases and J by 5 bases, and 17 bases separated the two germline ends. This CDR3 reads CSAVEAGVDQPQHF. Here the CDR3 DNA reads TGCAGTGCGGTAGAAGCGGGGGTGGATCAGCCCCAGCATTTT.

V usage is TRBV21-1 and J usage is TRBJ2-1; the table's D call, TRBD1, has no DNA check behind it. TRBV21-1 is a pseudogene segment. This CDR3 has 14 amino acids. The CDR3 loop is CASSILGQNNEQFF. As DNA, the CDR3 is TGTGCCAGCAGCATTTTGGGGCAGAACAATGAGCAGTTCTTC.

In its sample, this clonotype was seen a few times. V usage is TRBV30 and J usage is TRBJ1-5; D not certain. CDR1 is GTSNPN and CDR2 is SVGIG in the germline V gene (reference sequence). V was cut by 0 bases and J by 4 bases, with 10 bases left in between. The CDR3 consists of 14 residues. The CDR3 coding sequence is TGTGCCTGGAGTGTAAGCAGCGATAATCAGCCCCAGCATTTT. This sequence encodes CAWSVSSDNQPQHF.

The CDR3 loop is CSARDLYNRGEDVREAFF. The DNA for the CDR3 is TGCAGTGCTAGAGATCTTTACAATCGGGGAGAGGATGTTCGTGAAGCTTTCTTT. The chain uses TRBV20-1 and TRBJ1-1; D not certain. Trimming pared 0 bases from V and 7 bases from J, leaving 27 bases between. The CDR3 loop spans 18 amino acids. Germline lookup yields CDR1 DFQATT and CDR2 SNEGSKA (reference sequence).

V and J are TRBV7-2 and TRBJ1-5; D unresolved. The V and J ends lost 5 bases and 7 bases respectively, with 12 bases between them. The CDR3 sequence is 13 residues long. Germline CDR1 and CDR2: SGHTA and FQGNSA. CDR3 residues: CASSVSNRQPQHF. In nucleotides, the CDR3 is TGTGCCAGCAGCGTATCCAACCGCCAGCCCCAGCATTTT.

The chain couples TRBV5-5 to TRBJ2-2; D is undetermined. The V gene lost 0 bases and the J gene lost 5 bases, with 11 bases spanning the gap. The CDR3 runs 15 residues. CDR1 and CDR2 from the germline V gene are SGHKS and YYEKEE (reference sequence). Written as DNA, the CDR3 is TGTGCCAGCAGCTTGGAAGGTAGTAGGACCGGGGAGCTGTTTTTT. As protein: CASSLEGSRTGELFF.

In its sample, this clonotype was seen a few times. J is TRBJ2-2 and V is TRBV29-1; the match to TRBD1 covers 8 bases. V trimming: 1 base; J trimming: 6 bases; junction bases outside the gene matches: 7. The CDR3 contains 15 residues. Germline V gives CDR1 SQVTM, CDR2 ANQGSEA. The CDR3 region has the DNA TGCAGCGTTGAAGCCCAACGGACAGGGCCCGGGGAGCTGTTTTTT. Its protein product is CSVEAQRTGPGELFF.

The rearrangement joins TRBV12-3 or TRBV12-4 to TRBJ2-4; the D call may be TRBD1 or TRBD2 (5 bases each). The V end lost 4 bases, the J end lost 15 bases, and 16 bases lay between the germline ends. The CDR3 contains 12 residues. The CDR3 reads CASSSTASRGYF. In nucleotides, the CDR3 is TGTGCCAGCAGTTCAACTGCATCGAGGGGGTACTTC.

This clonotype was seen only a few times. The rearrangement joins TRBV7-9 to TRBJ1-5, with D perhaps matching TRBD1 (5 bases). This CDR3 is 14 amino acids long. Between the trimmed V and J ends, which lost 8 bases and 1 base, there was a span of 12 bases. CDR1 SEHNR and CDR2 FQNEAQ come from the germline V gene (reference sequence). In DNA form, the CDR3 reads TGTGCCAGCGCCGCGACAGCCAGCAATCAGCCCCAGCATTTT. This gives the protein CASAATASNQPQHF.

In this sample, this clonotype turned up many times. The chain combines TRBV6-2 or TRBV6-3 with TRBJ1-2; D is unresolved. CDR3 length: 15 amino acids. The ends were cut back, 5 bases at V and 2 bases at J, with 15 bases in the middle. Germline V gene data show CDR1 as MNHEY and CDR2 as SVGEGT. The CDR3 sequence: CASSRWPGENYGYTF. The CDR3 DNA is TGTGCCAGCAGTCGTTGGCCCGGGGAGAACTATGGCTACACCTTC.

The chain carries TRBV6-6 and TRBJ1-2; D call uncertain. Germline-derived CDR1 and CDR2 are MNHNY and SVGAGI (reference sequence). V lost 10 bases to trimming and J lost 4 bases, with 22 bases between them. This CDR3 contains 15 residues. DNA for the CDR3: TGTGCCAACACCACGGGGAGGGTTCTTGGCTATGGCTACACCTTC. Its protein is CANTTGRVLGYGYTF.

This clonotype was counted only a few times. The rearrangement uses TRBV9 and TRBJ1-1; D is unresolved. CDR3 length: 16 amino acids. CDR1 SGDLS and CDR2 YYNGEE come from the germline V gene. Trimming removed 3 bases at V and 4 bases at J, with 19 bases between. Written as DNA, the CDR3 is TGTGCCAGCAGCGGGATTGCAGTCTCCCTTGGCACTGAAGCTTTCTTT. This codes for CASSGIAVSLGTEAFF.

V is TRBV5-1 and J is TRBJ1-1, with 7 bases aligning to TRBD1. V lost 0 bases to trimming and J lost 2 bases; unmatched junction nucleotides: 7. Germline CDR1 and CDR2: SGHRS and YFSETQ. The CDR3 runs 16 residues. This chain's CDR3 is CASSLVGDRKNTEAFF. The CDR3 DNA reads TGCGCCAGCAGCTTGGTAGGGGACAGAAAAAACACTGAAGCTTTCTTT.

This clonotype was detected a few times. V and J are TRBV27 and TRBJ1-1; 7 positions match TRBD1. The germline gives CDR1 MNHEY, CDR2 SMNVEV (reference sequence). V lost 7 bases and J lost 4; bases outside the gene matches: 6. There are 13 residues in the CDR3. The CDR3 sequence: CASTLAGGTEAFF. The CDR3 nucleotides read TGTGCCAGCACCCTCGCAGGGGGCACTGAAGCTTTCTTT.

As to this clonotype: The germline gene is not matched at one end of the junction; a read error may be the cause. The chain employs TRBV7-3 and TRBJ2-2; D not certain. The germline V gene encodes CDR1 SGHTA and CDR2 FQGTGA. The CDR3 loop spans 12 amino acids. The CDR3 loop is CVSTDDTGELFF. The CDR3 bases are TGTGTCAGCACCGACGACACCGGGGAGCTGTTTTTT.

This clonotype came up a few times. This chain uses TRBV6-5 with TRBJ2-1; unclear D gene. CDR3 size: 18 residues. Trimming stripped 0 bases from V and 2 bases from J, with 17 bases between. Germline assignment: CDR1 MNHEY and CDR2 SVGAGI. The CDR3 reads CASSYSLVLGRTYNEQFF. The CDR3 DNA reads TGTGCCAGCAGTTACTCCCTAGTCCTCGGACGGACCTACAATGAGCAGTTCTTC.

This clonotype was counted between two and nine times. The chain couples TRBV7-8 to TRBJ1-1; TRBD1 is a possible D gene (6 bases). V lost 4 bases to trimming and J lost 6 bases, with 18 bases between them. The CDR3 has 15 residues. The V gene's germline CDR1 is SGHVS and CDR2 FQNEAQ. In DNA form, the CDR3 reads TGTGCCAGCAGCTCCTTAAACAGGGTGGAGGCTGAAGCTTTCTTT. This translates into CASSSLNRVEAEAFF.

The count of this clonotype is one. This CDR3 is CSALGAGGSTDTQYF. CDR3 in DNA: TGCAGTGCTCTGGGGGCCGGGGGGAGCACAGATACGCAGTATTTT. The genes are TRBV20-1 and TRBJ2-3, with a tentative D call TRBD2 (7 bases). The V end lost 5 bases, the J end lost 0 bases, and 15 bases lay between the germline ends. CDR1 and CDR2 (germline): DFQATT, SNEGSKA (reference sequence). This CDR3 has 15 amino acids.

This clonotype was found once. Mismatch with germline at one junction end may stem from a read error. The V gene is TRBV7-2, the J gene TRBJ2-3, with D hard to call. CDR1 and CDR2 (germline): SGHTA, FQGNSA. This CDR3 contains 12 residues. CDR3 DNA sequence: TGTGCCAACAGCGAGACGGGAGATACGCAGTATTTT. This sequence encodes CANSETGDTQYF. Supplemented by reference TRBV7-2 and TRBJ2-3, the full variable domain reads GAGVSQSPSNKVTEKGKDVELRCDPISGHTALYWYRQSLGQGLEFLIYFQGNSAPDKSGLPSDRFSAERTGGSVSTLTIQRTQQEDSAVYLCANSETGDTQYFGPGTRLTVL.

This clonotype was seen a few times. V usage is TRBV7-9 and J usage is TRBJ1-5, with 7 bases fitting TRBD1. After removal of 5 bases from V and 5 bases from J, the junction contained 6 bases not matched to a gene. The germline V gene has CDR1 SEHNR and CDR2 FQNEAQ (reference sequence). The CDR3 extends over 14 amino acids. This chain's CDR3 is CASSPGTEHQPQHF. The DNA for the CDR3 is TGTGCCAGCAGCCCCGGGACAGAGCATCAGCCCCAGCATTTT. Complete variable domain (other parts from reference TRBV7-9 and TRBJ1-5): DTGVSQNPRHKITKRGQNVTFRCDPISEHNRLYWYRQTLGQGPEFLTYFQNEAQLEKSRLLSDRFSAERPKGSFSTLEIQRTEQGDSAMYLCASSPGTEHQPQHFGDGTRLSIL.